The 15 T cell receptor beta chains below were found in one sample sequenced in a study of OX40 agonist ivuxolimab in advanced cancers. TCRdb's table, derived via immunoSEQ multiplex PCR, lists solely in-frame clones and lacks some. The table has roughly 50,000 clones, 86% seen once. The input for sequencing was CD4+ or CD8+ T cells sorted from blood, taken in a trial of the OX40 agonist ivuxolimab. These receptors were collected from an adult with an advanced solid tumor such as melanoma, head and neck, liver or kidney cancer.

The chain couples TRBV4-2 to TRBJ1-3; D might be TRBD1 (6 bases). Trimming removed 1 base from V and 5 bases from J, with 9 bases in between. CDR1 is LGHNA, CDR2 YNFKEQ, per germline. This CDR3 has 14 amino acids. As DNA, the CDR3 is TGTGCCAGCAGCCAAGGGGGGGACAGAAACACCATATATTTT. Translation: CASSQGGDRNTIYF.

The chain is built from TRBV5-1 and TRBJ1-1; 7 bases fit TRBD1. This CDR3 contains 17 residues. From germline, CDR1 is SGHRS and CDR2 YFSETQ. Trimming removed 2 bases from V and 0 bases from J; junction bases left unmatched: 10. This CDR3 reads CASSFRDRNILNTEAFF. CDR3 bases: TGCGCCAGCAGCTTCCGGGACAGAAATATCTTGAACACTGAAGCTTTCTTT.

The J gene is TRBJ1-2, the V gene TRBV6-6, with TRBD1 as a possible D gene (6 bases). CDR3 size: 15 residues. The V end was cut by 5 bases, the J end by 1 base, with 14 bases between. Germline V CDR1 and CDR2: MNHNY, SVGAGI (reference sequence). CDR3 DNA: TGTGCCAGCAGTACCTTTCTACAGGGTAACTATGGCTACACCTTC. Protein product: CASSTFLQGNYGYTF.

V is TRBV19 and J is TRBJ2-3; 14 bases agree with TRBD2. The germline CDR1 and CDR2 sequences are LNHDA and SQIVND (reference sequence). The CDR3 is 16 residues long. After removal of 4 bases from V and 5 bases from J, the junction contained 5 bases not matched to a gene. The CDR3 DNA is TGTGCCAGTAGTACCGCCGGGACTAGCGGGGGAGATACGCAGTATTTT. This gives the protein CASSTAGTSGGDTQYF.

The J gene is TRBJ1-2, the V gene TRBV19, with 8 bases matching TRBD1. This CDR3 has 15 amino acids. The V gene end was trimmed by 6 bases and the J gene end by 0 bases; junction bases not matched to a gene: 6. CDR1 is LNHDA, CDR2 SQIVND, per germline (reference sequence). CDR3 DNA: TGTGCCAGTAGGACAGGGGCGGGTGCTAACTATGGCTACACCTTC. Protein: CASRTGAGANYGYTF.

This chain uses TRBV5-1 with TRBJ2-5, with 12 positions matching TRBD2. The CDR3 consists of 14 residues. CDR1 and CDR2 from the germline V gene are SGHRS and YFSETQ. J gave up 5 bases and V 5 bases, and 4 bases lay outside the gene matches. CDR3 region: CASSLTSGGETQYF. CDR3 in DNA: TGCGCCAGCAGTCTCACTAGCGGGGGGGAGACCCAGTACTTC.

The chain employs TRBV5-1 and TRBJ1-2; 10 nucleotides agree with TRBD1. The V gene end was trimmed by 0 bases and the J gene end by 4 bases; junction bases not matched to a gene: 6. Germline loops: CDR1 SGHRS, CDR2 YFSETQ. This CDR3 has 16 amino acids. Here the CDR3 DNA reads TGCGCCAGCAGCTTGGCGGGACAGGGGAGTATCTATGGCTACACCTTC. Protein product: CASSLAGQGSIYGYTF.

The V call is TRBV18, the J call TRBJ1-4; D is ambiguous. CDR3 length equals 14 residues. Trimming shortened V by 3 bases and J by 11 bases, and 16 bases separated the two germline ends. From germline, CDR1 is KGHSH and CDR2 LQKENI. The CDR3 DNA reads TGTGCCAGCTCACCCGGACGTCCTGTTCCGAAACTGTTTTTT. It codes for CASSPGRPVPKLFF.

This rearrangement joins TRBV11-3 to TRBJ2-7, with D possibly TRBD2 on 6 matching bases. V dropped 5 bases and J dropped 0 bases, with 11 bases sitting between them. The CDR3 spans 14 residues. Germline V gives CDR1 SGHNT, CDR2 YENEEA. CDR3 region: CASSRAGNSYEQYF. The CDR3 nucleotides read TGTGCCAGCAGCAGGGCGGGGAACTCCTACGAGCAGTACTTC.

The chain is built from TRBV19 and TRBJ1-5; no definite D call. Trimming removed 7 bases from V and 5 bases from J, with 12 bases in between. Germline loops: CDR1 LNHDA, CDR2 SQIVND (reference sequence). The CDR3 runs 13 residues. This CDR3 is CASNKGRDQPQHF. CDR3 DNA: TGTGCCAGTAATAAAGGGCGGGATCAGCCCCAGCATTTT.

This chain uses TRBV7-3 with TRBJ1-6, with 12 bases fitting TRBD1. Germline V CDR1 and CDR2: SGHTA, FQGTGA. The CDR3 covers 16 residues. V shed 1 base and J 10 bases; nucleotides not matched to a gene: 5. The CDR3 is CASSLKGQGASSPLHF. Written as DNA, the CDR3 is TGTGCCAGCAGCTTAAAGGGACAGGGGGCATCATCACCCCTCCACTTT.

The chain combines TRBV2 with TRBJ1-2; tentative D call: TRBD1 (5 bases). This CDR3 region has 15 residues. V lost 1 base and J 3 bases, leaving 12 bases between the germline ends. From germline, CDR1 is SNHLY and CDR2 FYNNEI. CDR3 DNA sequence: TGTGCCAGCAGTGAAGGTCCAGGGCAGTACTATGGCTACACCTTC. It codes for CASSEGPGQYYGYTF.

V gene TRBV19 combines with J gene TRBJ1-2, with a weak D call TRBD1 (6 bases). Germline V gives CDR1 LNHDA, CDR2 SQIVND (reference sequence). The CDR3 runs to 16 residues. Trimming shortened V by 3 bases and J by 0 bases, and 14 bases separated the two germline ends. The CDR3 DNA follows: TGTGCCAGTAGTATCCGACAGGAGAAAGCTAACTATGGCTACACCTTC. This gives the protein CASSIRQEKANYGYTF.

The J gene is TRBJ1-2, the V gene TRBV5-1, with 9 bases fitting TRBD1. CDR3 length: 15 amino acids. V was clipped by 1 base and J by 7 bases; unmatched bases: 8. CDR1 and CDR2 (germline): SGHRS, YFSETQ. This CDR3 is CASSLNRDRVGGYTF. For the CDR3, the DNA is TGCGCCAGCAGCTTGAATCGGGACAGGGTGGGTGGCTACACCTTC.

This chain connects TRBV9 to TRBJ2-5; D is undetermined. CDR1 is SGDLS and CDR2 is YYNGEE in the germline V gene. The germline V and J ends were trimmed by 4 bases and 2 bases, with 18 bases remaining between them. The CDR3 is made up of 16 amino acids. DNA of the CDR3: TGTGCCAGCAGCCCCAGACGGACCATGGGGCAAGAGACCCAGTACTTC. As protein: CASSPRRTMGQETQYF.